This T cell receptor beta chain derives from a study of shared clonotypes between healthy human individuals. Study details: Donors had three CD4 naive, three CD4 memory, two CD8 naive and one CD8 memory plate apiece.

This clone was counted a single time. Data came from immunoSEQ multiplex PCR; TCRdb stores just in-frame clones and leaves some out. The sample gives under 1,100,000 clones, approximately 72% of which show up once; 1.2% to 1.5% is in the top ten. The germline V gene encodes CDR1 MDHEN and CDR2 SYDVKM. J lost 7 bases, V lost 11 bases, and 12 bases had no gene match. The CDR3 totals 13 residues. Donors included only healthy HIV-negative adults lacking recent acute infections or vaccinations. Partitioning of CD4+ cells yielded a CD45RA+ naive subset and a CD45RA-negative memory subset. The chain links TRBV28 to TRBJ1-2, with 8 bases lining up with TRBD1. What was sequenced was memory CD4+ T cells sorted from blood. Regarding subset: CD45RA-negative fraction. This clonotype was sampled from a young man in good health. The CDR3 DNA is TGTGCCGCCGGCGGGGGACAGGTCTTTGGCTACACCTTC. This sequence encodes CAAGGGQVFGYTF.